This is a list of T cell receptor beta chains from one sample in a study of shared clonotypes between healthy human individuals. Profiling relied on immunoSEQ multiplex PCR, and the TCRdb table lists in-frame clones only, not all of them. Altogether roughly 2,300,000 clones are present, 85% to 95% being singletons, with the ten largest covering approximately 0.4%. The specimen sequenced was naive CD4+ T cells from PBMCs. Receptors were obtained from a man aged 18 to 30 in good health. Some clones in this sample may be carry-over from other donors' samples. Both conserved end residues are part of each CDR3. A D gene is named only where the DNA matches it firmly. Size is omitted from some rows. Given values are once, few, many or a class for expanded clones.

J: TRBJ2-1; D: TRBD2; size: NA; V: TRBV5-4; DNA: TGTGCCAGCAGACATAGCGGGATATTTTCGGATGAGCAGTTCTTC; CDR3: CASRHSGIFSDEQFF
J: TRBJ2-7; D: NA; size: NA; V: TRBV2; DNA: TGTGCCAGCAGATCACAGGGCGCCGAGCAGTACTTC; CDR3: CASRSQGAEQYF
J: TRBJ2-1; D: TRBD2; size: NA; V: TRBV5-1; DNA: TGCGCCAGCAGCTTGCTAGCGGGACAAGACAATGAGCAGTTCTTC; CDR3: CASSLLAGQDNEQFF
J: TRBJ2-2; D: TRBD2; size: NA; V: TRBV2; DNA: TGTGCCAGCAGTACTTTGCGGGAGGGCGGGGAGCTGTTTTTT; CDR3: CASSTLREGGELFF
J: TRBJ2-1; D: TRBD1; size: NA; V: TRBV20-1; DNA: TGCAGTGCCCGGATAGGGGGCTTTGGGTTCTTC; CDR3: CSARIGGFGFF
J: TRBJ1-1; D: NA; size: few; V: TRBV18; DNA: TGTGCCAGCTCACTGGGCCTCGACACTGAAGCTTTCTTT; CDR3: CASSLGLDTEAFF
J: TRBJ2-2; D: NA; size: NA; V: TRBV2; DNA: TGTGCCAGCAGTGAAGGGCTAGCTGGGGAGCTGTTTTTT; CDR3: CASSEGLAGELFF
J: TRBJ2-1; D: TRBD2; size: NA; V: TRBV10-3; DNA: TGTGCCATCAGTGAGTCCCGGGGCCCGGTATCTAGCGGGAGAATGGGCAGTGAGCAGTTCTTC; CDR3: CAISESRGPVSSGRMGSEQFF
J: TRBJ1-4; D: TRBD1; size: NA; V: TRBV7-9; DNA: TGTGCCAGCAGCTTAGGCAGAGGGGGACAGGGTAATGAAAAACTGTTTTTT; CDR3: CASSLGRGGQGNEKLFF
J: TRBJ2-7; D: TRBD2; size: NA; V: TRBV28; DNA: TGTGCCAGCAGTTCGGGACTAGCGGGACTAGGTTACTACGAGCAGTACTTC; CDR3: CASSSGLAGLGYYEQYF
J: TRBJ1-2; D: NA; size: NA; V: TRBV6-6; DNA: TGTGCCAGCAGTTCTCCTGTCTATGGCTACACCTTC; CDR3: CASSSPVYGYTF
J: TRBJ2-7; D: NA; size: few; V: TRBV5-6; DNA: TGTGCCAGCAGCTCCAACTCCTACGAGCAGTACTTC; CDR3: CASSSNSYEQYF
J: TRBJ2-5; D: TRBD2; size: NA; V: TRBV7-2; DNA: TGTGCCAGCAGCCGAGGACTAGCGGGAGTTGAGACCCAGTACTTC; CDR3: CASSRGLAGVETQYF
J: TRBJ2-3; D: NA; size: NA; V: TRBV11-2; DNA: TGTGCCAGCAGCCCCTCTCACCCTATTCGCACAGATACGCAGTATTTT; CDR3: CASSPSHPIRTDTQYF
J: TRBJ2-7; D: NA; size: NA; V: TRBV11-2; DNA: TGTGCCAGCAGCCTCGGGATCCGGGGCGAGCAGTACTTC; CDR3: CASSLGIRGEQYF
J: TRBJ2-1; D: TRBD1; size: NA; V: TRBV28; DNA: TGTGCCAGCAGACGCCGGGACAGGGAGAACAATGAGCAGTTCTTC; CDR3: CASRRRDRENNEQFF
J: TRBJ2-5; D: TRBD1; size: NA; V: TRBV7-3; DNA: TGTGCCAGCAGCTATGACAGGGTTGCGACCCAGTACTTC; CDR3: CASSYDRVATQYF
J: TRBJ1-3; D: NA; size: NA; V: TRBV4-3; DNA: TGCGCCAGCAGCCAAGCAGCTAACTCTGGAAACACCATATATTTT; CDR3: CASSQAANSGNTIYF
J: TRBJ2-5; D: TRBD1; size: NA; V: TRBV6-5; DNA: TGTGCCAGCAGACCTAGGGGGCACCAAGAGACCCAGTACTTC; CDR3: CASRPRGHQETQYF
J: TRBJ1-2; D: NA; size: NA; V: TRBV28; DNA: TGTGCCAGCAGTTTCGGGGTGTGGGGACCCTATGGCTACACCTTC; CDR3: CASSFGVWGPYGYTF
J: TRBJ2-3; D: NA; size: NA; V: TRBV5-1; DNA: TGCGCCAGCAGCTTGGTGGAGGGCGCAGATACGCAGTATTTT; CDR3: CASSLVEGADTQYF
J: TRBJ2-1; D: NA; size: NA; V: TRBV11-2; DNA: TGTGCCAGCAGCTCCTATGGGTCCTTAACTAGGAACAATGAGCAGTTCTTC; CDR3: CASSSYGSLTRNNEQFF
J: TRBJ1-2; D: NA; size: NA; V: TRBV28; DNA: TGTGCCAGCCATCACAATTTTCAGGGGATTGACTATGGCTACACCTTC; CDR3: CASHHNFQGIDYGYTF
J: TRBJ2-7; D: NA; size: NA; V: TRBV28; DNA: TGTGCCAGCAGTTTTATACAGAACTCCTACGAGCAGTACTTC; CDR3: CASSFIQNSYEQYF
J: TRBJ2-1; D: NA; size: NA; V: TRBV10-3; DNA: TGTGCCATCAGTGAGTCGTGGGACGGGGCCTACAATGAGCAGTTCTTC; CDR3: CAISESWDGAYNEQFF
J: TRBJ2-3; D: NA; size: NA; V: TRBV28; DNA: TGTGCCAGCAGTTTGAAGAGCACAGATACGCAGTATTTT; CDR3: CASSLKSTDTQYF
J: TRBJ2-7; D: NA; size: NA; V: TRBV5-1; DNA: TGCGCCAGCAGCTTAAGGGCGATTGGGGACGAGCAGTACTTC; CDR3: CASSLRAIGDEQYF
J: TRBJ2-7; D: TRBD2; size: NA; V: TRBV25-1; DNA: TGTGCCAGCAGTCAGGGAACTAGCGGGAGGGCCGGGTACGAGCAGTACTTC; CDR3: CASSQGTSGRAGYEQYF
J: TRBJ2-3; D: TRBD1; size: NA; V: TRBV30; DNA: TGTGCCCTTGCCGGGACAGGATCCTCGGATACGCAGTATTTT; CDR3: CALAGTGSSDTQYF
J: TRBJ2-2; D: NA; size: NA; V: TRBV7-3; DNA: TGTGCCAGCAGCTTGTTAGGGGGCACCGGGGAGCTGTTTTTT; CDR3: CASSLLGGTGELFF
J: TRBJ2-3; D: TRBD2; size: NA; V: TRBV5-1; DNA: TGCGCCAGCAGCTTGTTGCTAGCGGAGAGCACAGATACGCAGTATTTT; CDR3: CASSLLLAESTDTQYF
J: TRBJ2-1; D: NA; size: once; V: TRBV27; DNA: TGTGCCAGCAGTTTATCGGCGCGTGACGGAAAGACCTACAATGAGCAGTTCTTC; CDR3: CASSLSARDGKTYNEQFF
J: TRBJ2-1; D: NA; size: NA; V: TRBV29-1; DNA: TGCAGCGTTGAAGGCGGGCAGGGGAGCGCAGATGAGCAGTTCTTC; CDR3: CSVEGGQGSADEQFF
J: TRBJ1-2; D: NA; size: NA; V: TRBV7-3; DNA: TGTGCCAGCAGCTCGGACTATCGGGGAGGCTACACCTTC; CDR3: CASSSDYRGGYTF
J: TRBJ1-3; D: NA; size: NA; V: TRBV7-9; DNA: TGTGCCACAGGGGCTGGAAACACCATATATTTT; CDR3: CATGAGNTIYF
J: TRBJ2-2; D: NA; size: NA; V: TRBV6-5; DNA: TGTGCCAGCAGTTATCAGGCGGCCGCGAACACCGGGGAGCTGTTTTTT; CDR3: CASSYQAAANTGELFF
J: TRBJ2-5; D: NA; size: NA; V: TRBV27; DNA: TGTGCCAGCAGCAATCTTGGGACCCAGTACTTC; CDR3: CASSNLGTQYF
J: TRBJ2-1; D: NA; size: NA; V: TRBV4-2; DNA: TGTGCCAGCAGCCAAACTAGCTCCTACAATGAGCAGTTCTTC; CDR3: CASSQTSSYNEQFF
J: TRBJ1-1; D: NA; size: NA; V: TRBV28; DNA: TGTGCCAGCAGAGGAGGGGTCACTGAAGCTTTCTTT; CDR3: CASRGGVTEAFF
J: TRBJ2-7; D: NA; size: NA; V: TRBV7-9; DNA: TGTGCCAGCAGCTTTACCCCCACGGGCGTCGAGCAGTACTTC; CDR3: CASSFTPTGVEQYF
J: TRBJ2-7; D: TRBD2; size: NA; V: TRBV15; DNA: TGTGCCACCAGCAGAGCTCTAGCGGGACCCTACGAGCAGTACTTC; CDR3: CATSRALAGPYEQYF
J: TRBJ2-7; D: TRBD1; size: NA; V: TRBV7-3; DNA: TGTGCCAGCAGCTACACGACAGGGAACGAGCAGTACTTC; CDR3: CASSYTTGNEQYF
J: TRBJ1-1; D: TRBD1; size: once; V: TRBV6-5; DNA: TGTGCCAGCAGTTACCCGGGACAGGGGGCGAACACTGAAGCTTTCTTT; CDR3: CASSYPGQGANTEAFF
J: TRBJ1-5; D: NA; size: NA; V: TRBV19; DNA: TGTGCCAGTACCCCGCGGGCGGATCAGCCCCAGCATTTT; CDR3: CASTPRADQPQHF
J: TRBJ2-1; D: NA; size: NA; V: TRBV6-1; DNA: TGTGCCAGCAGTGAAGCGCTTATAGGGAGCTCCTACAATGAGCAGTTCTTC; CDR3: CASSEALIGSSYNEQFF
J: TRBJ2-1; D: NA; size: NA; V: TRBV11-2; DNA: TGTGCCAGCAGCCCCGACGGGGGGCCCCCCAATGAGCAGTTCTTC; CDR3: CASSPDGGPPNEQFF
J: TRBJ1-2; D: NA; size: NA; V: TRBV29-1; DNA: TGCAGCGTTGGTTACTCAGGGTTGGGTGGCTACACCTTC; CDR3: CSVGYSGLGGYTF
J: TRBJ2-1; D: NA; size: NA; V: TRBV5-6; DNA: TGTGCCAGCACACGCGGGCGGGGTGAGCAGTTCTTC; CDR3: CASTRGRGEQFF
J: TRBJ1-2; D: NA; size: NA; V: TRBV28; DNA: TGTGCCAGCAGTCCCGGGAGAAACTATGGCTACACCTTC; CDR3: CASSPGRNYGYTF
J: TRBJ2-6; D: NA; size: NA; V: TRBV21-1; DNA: TGTGCCAGCAGCGGACGCTTCAGGGTTTCTGGGGCCAACGTCCTGACTTTC; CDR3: CASSGRFRVSGANVLTF
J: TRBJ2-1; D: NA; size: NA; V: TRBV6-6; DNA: TGTGCCAGCAGATTCGACCAAAGCTCCTACAATGAGCAGTTCTTC; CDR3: CASRFDQSSYNEQFF
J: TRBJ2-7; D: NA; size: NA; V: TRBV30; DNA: TGTGCCTGGAGTGTAGGGGCAGGTCGGGGGGAGCAGTACTTC; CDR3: CAWSVGAGRGEQYF
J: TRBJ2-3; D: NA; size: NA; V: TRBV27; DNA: TGTGCCAGCAGTTTATTTCCGACTAGGGGGAGGTCTGATACGCAGTATTTT; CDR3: CASSLFPTRGRSDTQYF
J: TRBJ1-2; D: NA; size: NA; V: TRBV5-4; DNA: TGTGCCAGCAGCCCCGGATGGGGCACAGCCACTAACTATGGCTACACCTTC; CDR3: CASSPGWGTATNYGYTF
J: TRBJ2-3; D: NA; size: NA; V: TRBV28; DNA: TGTGCCAGCGGTCCCTTAGGTTCTCCCACAGATACGCAGTATTTT; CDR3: CASGPLGSPTDTQYF
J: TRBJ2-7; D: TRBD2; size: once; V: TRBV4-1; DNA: TGCGCCAGCAGCCAAAGGCTAGCGGGAGAGGTCGAGCAGTACTTC; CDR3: CASSQRLAGEVEQYF
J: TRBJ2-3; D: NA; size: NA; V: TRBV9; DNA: TGTGCCAGCAGCGTAGTCGGTTCGGGGAGGTGGGACAGCACAGATACGCAGTATTTT; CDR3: CASSVVGSGRWDSTDTQYF
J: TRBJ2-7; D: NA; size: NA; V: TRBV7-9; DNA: TGTGCCAGCAGCTCTCTCAATGGCCAAACGTTCTACGAGCAGTACTTC; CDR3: CASSSLNGQTFYEQYF
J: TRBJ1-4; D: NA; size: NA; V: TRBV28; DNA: TGTGCCAGCAGTCCCCCAGGTGTCTTAGAAAAACTGTTTTTT; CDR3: CASSPPGVLEKLFF